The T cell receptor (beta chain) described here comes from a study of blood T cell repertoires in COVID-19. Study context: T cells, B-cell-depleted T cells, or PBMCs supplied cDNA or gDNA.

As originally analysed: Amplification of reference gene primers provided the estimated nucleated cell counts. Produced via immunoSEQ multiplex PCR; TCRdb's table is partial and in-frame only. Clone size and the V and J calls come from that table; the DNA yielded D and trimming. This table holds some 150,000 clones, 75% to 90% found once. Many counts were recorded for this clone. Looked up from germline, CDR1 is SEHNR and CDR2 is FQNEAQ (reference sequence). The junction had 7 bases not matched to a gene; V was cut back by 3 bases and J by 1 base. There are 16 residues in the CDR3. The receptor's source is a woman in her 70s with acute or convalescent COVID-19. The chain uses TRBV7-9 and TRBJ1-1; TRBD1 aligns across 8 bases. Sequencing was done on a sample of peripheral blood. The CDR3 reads CASSLGLGQGNTEAFF. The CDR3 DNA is TGTGCCAGCAGCTTGGGGCTCGGACAGGGGAACACTGAAGCTTTCTTT.